A selection of T cell receptor beta chains follows, all from one sample in a study of cytomegalovirus exposure and HLA in healthy donors. The assay was immunoSEQ multiplex PCR, and TCRdb's table has in-frame clones only and misses some. The repertoire includes about 99,000 clones, approximately 64% of them detected once, and about 3.5% sits in the top ten. The sample consisted of PBMCs. Receptors were obtained from a woman aged 50 to 60 in good health and CMV-seronegative. Both conserved end residues are part of each CDR3. Fields, in order: J gene, D gene, clone size, V gene, CDR3 protein, CDR3 DNA. The D gene is left open where the match is weak. Some rows mark clone size as missing; the rest say once, few, many or name a class of expanded clone.

>TRBJ2-3|TRBD2|few|TRBV7-6
CASTLPGLAGLTDTQYF
TGTGCCAGCACCCTTCCGGGACTAGCGGGCCTCACAGATACGCAGTATTTT
>TRBJ2-1|-|-|TRBV5-8
CASSLGVGTLQYIEQFF
TGTGCCAGCAGCTTGGGCGTCGGGACATTACAGTATATTGAGCAGTTCTTC
>TRBJ2-5|TRBD2|once|TRBV11-3
CASSGGLAGARETQYF
TGTGCCAGCAGCGGGGGACTAGCGGGAGCTCGGGAGACCCAGTACTTC
>TRBJ1-1|TRBD1|-|TRBV5-1
CASSSTGATNTEAFF
TGCGCCAGCAGCAGTACAGGGGCAACGAACACTGAAGCTTTCTTT
>TRBJ2-6|TRBD1|-|TRBV19
CASSNQGAGANVLTF
TGTGCCAGTAGTAATCAGGGGGCTGGGGCCAACGTCCTGACTTTC
>TRBJ2-7|TRBD2|once|TRBV28
CASFPGTSGRGEQYF
TGTGCCAGCTTCCCCGGGACTAGCGGGAGGGGTGAGCAGTACTTC
>TRBJ1-3|TRBD1|-|TRBV28
CASSSPGTGLIGNTIYF
TGTGCCAGCAGTTCCCCAGGGACAGGGCTGATTGGAAACACCATATATTTT
>TRBJ2-5|TRBD1|-|TRBV19
CASHNPGTGSGGQETQYF
TGTGCCAGTCACAATCCCGGGACAGGGTCGGGGGGCCAAGAGACCCAGTACTTC
>TRBJ2-3|-|-|TRBV10-3
CAISDQLGAADTQYF
TGTGCCATCAGTGACCAGCTGGGGGCCGCAGATACGCAGTATTTT
>TRBJ1-4|-|-|TRBV7-3
CASSPRVGEKLFF
TGTGCCAGCAGCCCGAGGGTTGGTGAAAAACTGTTTTTT
>TRBJ2-1|-|-|TRBV7-6
CASSSRGGANEQFF
TGTGCCAGCAGCTCTAGGGGGGGGGCCAATGAGCAGTTCTTC
>TRBJ1-4|-|-|TRBV11-2
CASSLRGGGEKLFF
TGTGCCAGCAGCTTAAGGGGAGGCGGTGAAAAACTGTTTTTT
>TRBJ2-6|TRBD1|once|TRBV9
CASSPGQGATGANVLTF
TGTGCCAGCAGCCCCGGACAGGGGGCCACTGGGGCCAACGTCCTGACTTTC
>TRBJ2-1|-|-|TRBV5-1
CASSYTGHVNNEQFF
TGCGCCAGCAGCTATACAGGTCATGTAAACAATGAGCAGTTCTTC
>TRBJ2-3|-|-|TRBV21-1
CASSKEGGPSTDTQYF
TGTGCCAGCAGCAAAGAGGGAGGCCCTAGCACAGATACGCAGTATTTT
>TRBJ2-4|-|-|TRBV12-5
CASGRNIGGKNIQYF
TGTGCTAGTGGCCGGAACATTGGCGGCAAAAACATTCAGTACTTC
>TRBJ2-2|TRBD1|once|TRBV7-8
CASSLARRQGPGELFF
TGTGCCAGCAGCTTAGCGCGTAGACAGGGGCCCGGGGAGCTGTTTTTT
>TRBJ2-7|-|-|TRBV4-2
CASSQGLDSSYEQYF
TGTGCCAGCAGCCAAGGGTTAGACAGCTCCTACGAGCAGTACTTC
>TRBJ1-6|-|-|TRBV2
CASSVDSPLHF
TGTGCCAGCAGTGTCGATTCACCCCTCCACTTT
>TRBJ2-7|-|-|TRBV19
CASSADSSYEQYF
TGTGCCAGTAGCGCGGACTCCTCCTACGAGCAGTACTTC
>TRBJ2-7|-|-|TRBV27
CASSLSGAQSNEQYF
TGTGCCAGCAGTTTATCGGGAGCCCAATCGAACGAGCAGTACTTC
>TRBJ1-4|TRBD1|-|TRBV18
CASSPGTGLATNEKLFF
TGTGCCAGCTCACCAGGGACAGGGCTTGCAACTAATGAAAAACTGTTTTTT
>TRBJ1-5|TRBD1|-|TRBV19
CASSIPPGTGVRSNQPQHF
TGTGCCAGTAGTATACCTCCCGGGACAGGGGTTCGTAGCAATCAGCCCCAGCATTTT
>TRBJ1-2|-|-|TRBV19
CASSISLDTERGYGYTF
TGTGCCAGTAGTATTAGCTTGGACACAGAACGTGGCTATGGCTACACCTTC
>TRBJ2-1|TRBD2|-|TRBV5-1
CASRETSGGDNEQFF
TGCGCCAGCAGGGAGACTAGCGGGGGGGACAATGAGCAGTTCTTC
>TRBJ1-3|-|-|TRBV18
CASSPPMPEGNTIYF
TGTGCCAGCTCACCACCTATGCCGGAGGGAAACACCATATATTTT
>TRBJ2-7|TRBD1|-|TRBV4-1
CASSRDRGGYEQYF
TGCGCCAGCAGCCGCGACAGGGGGGGATACGAGCAGTACTTC
>TRBJ1-1|TRBD1|medium-sized|TRBV7-9
CASTFQGDRTEAFF
TGTGCCAGCACCTTTCAGGGGGATCGCACTGAAGCTTTCTTT
>TRBJ2-3|-|-|TRBV9
CASSVGVTGTDTQYF
TGTGCCAGCAGCGTGGGAGTGACCGGCACAGATACGCAGTATTTT
>TRBJ2-4|TRBD1|-|TRBV2
CASSSRTGGIAKNIQYF
TGTGCCAGCAGTAGCCGGACAGGGGGAATAGCCAAAAACATTCAGTACTTC
>TRBJ2-7|TRBD2|once|TRBV7-2
CASSQDREVEQYF
TGTGCCAGCAGCCAGGACCGGGAGGTCGAGCAGTACTTC
>TRBJ2-7|-|-|TRBV30
CAWSVTGYEQYF
TGTGCCTGGAGTGTAACGGGTTACGAGCAGTACTTC
>TRBJ2-7|-|-|TRBV5-5
CASSMQGSYEQYF
TGTGCCAGCAGCATGCAGGGAAGTTACGAGCAGTACTTC
>TRBJ2-5|-|-|TRBV19
CASSITSSGVETQYF
TGTGCCAGTAGTATAACGAGCTCGGGGGTGGAGACCCAGTACTTC
>TRBJ2-1|TRBD2|-|TRBV19
CASSRSLAGGTSNEQFF
TGTGCCAGTAGTAGGTCCCTAGCGGGGGGGACGTCCAATGAGCAGTTCTTC
>TRBJ1-5|-|once|TRBV7-8
CASSLDRRNQPQHF
TGTGCCAGCAGCTTAGACAGACGCAATCAGCCCCAGCATTTT
>TRBJ2-1|TRBD2|-|TRBV29-1
CSVGAGGYNEQFF
TGCAGCGTTGGTGCGGGAGGGTACAATGAGCAGTTCTTC
>TRBJ1-2|-|once|TRBV11-2
CASTDGGGYGYTF
TGTGCCAGCACAGATGGGGGAGGCTATGGCTACACCTTC
>TRBJ1-2|TRBD1|few|TRBV19
CASSRRDSSWETYGYTF
TGTGCCAGTAGTAGACGGGACAGTAGCTGGGAGACCTATGGCTACACCTTC
>TRBJ2-3|-|few|TRBV10-2
CASSAPGLSQYF
TGCGCCAGCAGTGCTCCGGGACTTTCGCAGTATTTT
>TRBJ1-6|-|-|TRBV18
CASSPSKGLNSPLHF
TGTGCCAGCTCACCCTCTAAGGGGTTAAATTCACCCCTCCACTTT
>TRBJ2-7|TRBD2|-|TRBV6-4
CASSDPTSGLEFYEQYF
TGTGCCAGCAGTGACCCGACTTCGGGACTAGAGTTCTACGAGCAGTACTTC